Below are 10 T cell receptor beta chains sequenced from a single sample in a study of T cells in Graves' hyperthyroidism and ophthalmopathy. Amplified TCR beta CDR3 regions derived from RNA transcripts. HTBI primers were employed in a first-round RT-PCR of the TCR CDR3. MiXCR, applied by TCRdb to the multiplex PCR reads, yields one record per CDR3 protein. The data show some 620,000 distinct CDR3 sequences, 15% to 20% seen once. The sequenced sample was blood. These TCRs come from a woman aged 30 to 39 with Graves' hyperthyroidism.

There are many counts of this clonotype. The J gene is TRBJ2-7, the V gene TRBV6-2 or TRBV6-3; TRBD2 is a possible D gene (6 bases). The CDR3 runs to 16 residues. Trimming left V 0 bases short and J 2 bases short, with 14 bases between. CDR1 and CDR2 (germline): MNHEY, SVGEGT. CDR3 nucleotide sequence: TGTGCCAGCAGTTACTCGCCTCAGGGAGGCCCCTACGAGCAGTACTTC. Translating gives CASSYSPQGGPYEQYF.

J is TRBJ2-7 and V is TRBV18, with 10 bases aligning to TRBD2. The length of the CDR3 is 17 residues. Per the germline V gene, CDR1 is KGHSH and CDR2 is LQKENI. The ends lost 5 bases at V and 2 bases at J; junction bases unmatched: 12. CDR3 loop: CASSSGMSGRVPYEQYF. In DNA, the CDR3 is TGTGCCAGCTCATCGGGAATGAGCGGGAGGGTCCCCTACGAGCAGTACTTC. Complete variable domain (other parts from reference TRBV18 and TRBJ2-7): NAGVMQNPRHLVRRRGQEARLRCSPMKGHSHVYWYRQLPEEGLKFMVYLQKENIIDESGMPKERFSAEFPKEGPSILRIQQVVRGDSAAYFCASSSGMSGRVPYEQYFGPGTRLTVT.

This clonotype occurred many times. The rearrangement uses TRBV7-2 and TRBJ2-3; no definite D call. CDR1 and CDR2 (germline): SGHTA, FQGNSA. This CDR3 spans 15 amino acids. V lost 5 bases, J lost 4 bases, and 16 bases lay in between. The CDR3 nucleotides are TGTGCCAGCAGCACGGACCGAAGCTCTGCAGATACGCAGTATTTT. This sequence encodes CASSTDRSSADTQYF.

This clonotype was counted at least ten times. J is TRBJ2-7 and V is TRBV28, with 9 bases aligning to TRBD1. With 5 bases clipped from V and 3 bases from J, the junction kept 8 bases outside the gene matches. The length of the CDR3 is 15 residues. CDR1 and CDR2 from the germline V gene are MDHEN and SYDVKM. CDR3: CASSILATGGYEQYF. CDR3 nucleotides: TGTGCCAGCAGTATTCTAGCGACAGGGGGCTACGAGCAGTACTTC.

The CDR3 region is CASSYFSSGLNTEAFF. CDR3 nucleotides: TGTGCCAGCAGTTACTTCTCCTCGGGGTTGAACACTGAAGCTTTCTTT. The chain carries TRBV6-5 and TRBJ1-1; no clear D gene. Germline V gene sequence: CDR1 MNHEY, CDR2 SVGAGI. Trimming took 1 base from V and 0 from J, leaving 12 bases between them. The CDR3 is made up of 16 amino acids.

In this sample, this clonotype turned up many times. Mismatch with germline at one junction end may stem from a read error. The chain recombines TRBV5-1 with TRBJ1-1, with D perhaps TRBD1 (5 bases). CDR1 and CDR2 from the germline V gene are SGHRS and YFSETQ. This CDR3 comprises 12 residues. CDR3 nucleotide sequence: TGTGCCAGCAGCTTGGGACACACTGAAGCTTTCTTT. As protein: CASSLGHTEAFF.

This clonotype came up many times. The genes are TRBV7-2 and TRBJ2-3; TRBD2 is a possible D gene (6 bases). The CDR3 loop spans 16 amino acids. The V gene lost 3 bases and the J gene lost 8 bases, with 21 bases spanning the gap. Germline loops: CDR1 SGHTA, CDR2 FQGNSA. CDR3 coding DNA: TGTGCCAGCAGCTTGGGGGGTACCGGGGGTGGGGGTACGCAGTATTTT. It yields the protein CASSLGGTGGGGTQYF.

There are a few counts of this clonotype. V is TRBV13 and J is TRBJ2-4; 14 nucleotides agree with TRBD2. V was clipped by 5 bases and J by 5 bases; unmatched bases: 8. CDR3 length: 17 residues. The germline gives CDR1 PRHDT, CDR2 FYEKMQ (reference sequence). The CDR3 DNA reads as TGTGCCAGCAGCCCGGGACTAGCGGGAGCAGGTGAAAACATTCAGTACTTC. Amino acids: CASSPGLAGAGENIQYF.

The chain uses TRBV2 and TRBJ2-2; D not certain. There are 13 residues in the CDR3. Trimming took 1 base from V and 7 from J, leaving 7 bases between them. Germline V CDR1 and CDR2: SNHLY, FYNNEI. The CDR3 spells CASSEGRSGELFF. As DNA, the CDR3 is TGTGCCAGCAGTGAAGGGAGAAGCGGGGAGCTGTTTTTT. Based on the CDR3 plus reference TRBV2 and TRBJ2-2, the full variable domain is EPEVTQTPSHQVTQMGQEVILRCVPISNHLYFYWYRQILGQKVEFLVSFYNNEISEKSEIFDDQFSVERPDGSNFTLKIRSTKLEDSAMYFCASSEGRSGELFFGEGSRLTVL.

This clonotype was picked up many times. The chain combines TRBV12-3 or TRBV12-4 with TRBJ2-1; TRBD2 matches at 7 bases. With V trimmed by 6 bases and J by 3 bases, 11 bases remained unmatched. The CDR3 extends over 16 amino acids. CDR3 region: CASRGRSGDLYNEQFF. The CDR3 DNA reads TGTGCCAGCAGGGGACGAAGCGGGGACCTCTACAATGAGCAGTTCTTC.